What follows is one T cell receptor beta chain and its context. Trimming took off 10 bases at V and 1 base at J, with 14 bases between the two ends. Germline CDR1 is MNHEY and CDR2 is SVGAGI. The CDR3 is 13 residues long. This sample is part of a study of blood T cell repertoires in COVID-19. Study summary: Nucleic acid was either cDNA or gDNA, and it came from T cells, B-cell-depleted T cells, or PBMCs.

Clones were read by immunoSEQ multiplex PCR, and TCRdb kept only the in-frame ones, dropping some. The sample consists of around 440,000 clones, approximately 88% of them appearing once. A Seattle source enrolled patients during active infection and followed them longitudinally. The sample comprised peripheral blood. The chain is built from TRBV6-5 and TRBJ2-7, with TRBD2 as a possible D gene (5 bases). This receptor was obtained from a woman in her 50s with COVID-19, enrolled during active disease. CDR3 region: CAIDTRVSYEQYF. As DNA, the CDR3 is TGTGCCATCGATACTAGGGTTTCCTACGAGCAGTACTTC.